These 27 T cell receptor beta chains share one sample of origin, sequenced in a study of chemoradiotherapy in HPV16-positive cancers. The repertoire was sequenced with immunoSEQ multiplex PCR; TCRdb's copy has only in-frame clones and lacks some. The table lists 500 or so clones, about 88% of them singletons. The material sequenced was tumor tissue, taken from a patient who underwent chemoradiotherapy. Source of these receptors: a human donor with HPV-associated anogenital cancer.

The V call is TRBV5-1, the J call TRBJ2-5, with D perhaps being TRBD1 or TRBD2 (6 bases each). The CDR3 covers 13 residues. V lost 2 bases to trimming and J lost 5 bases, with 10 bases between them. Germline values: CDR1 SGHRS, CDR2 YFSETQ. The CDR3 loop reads CASSFRGGETQYF. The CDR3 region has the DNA TGCGCCAGCAGCTTCAGGGGAGGCGAGACCCAGTACTTC.

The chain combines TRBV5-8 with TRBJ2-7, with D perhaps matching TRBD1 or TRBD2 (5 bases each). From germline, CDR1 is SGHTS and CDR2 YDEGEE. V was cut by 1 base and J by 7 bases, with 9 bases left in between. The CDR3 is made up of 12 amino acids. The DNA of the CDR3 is TGTGCCAGCAGCTTGCGTTGGGGGGAGCAGTACTTC. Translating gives CASSLRWGEQYF.

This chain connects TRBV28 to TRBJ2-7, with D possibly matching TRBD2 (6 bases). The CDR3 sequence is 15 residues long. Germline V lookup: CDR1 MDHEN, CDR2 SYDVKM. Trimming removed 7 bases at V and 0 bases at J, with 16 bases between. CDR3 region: CASTSGGSDSYEQYF. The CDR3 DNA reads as TGTGCCAGCACCTCCGGGGGTAGCGACTCCTACGAGCAGTACTTC.

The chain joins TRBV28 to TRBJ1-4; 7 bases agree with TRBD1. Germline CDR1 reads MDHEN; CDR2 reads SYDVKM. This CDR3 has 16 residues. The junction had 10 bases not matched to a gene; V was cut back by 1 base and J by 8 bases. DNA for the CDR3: TGTGCCAGCAGTTTATTACGTGACAGGGAGTGGGAAAAACTGTTTTTT. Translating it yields CASSLLRDREWEKLFF.

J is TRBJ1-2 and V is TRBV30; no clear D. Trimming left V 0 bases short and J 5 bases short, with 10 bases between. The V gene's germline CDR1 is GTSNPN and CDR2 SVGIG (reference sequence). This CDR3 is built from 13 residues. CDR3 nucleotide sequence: TGTGCCTGGAGTGTCGGAAGATCTTATGGCTACACCTTC. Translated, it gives CAWSVGRSYGYTF.

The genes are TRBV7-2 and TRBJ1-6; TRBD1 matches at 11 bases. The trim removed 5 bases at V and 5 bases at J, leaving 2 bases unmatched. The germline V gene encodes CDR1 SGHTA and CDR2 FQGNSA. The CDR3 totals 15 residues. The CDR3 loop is CASSGQGADNSPLHF. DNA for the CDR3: TGTGCCAGCAGCGGACAGGGGGCCGATAATTCACCCCTCCACTTT.

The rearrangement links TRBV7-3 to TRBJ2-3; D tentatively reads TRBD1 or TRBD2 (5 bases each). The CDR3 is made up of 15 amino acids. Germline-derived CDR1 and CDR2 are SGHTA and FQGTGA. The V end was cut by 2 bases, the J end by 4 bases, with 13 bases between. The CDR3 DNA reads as TGTGCCAGCAGCTTATCGGGGCCCCCCCCAGATACGCAGTATTTT. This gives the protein CASSLSGPPPDTQYF.

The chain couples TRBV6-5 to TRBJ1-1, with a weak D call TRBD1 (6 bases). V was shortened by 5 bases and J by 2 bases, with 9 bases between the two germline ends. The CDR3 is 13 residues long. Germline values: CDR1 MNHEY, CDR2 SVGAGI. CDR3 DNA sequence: TGTGCCAGCAGTAAACAGGGTAACACTGAAGCTTTCTTT. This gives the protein CASSKQGNTEAFF.

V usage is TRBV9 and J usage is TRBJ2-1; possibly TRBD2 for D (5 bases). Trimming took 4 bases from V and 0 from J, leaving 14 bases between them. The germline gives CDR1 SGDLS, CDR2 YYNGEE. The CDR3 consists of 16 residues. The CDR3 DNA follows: TGTGCCAGCAGCAGCGCGGGCATCGGCTCCTACAATGAGCAGTTCTTC. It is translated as CASSSAGIGSYNEQFF.

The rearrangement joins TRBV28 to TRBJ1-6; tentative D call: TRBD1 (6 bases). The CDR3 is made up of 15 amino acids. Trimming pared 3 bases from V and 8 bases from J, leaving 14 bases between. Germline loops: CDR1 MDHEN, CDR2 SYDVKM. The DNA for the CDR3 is TGTGCCAGCAGTTTGGGCAGGGGATTTCATTCACCCCTCCACTTT. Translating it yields CASSLGRGFHSPLHF. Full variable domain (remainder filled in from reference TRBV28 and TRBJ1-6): DVKVTQSSRYLVKRTGEKVFLECVQDMDHENMFWYRQDPGLGLRLIYFSYDVKMKEKGDIPEGYSVSREKKERFSLILESASTNQTSMYLCASSLGRGFHSPLHFGNGTRLTVT.

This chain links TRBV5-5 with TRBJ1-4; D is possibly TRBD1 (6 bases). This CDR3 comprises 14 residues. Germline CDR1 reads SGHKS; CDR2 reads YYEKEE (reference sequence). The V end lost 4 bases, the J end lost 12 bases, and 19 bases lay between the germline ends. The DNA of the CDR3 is TGTGCCAGCAGCCCCCTTTACTCCGGGACACAACTGTTTTTT. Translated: CASSPLYSGTQLFF.

The CDR3 DNA is TGTGCCACCAGCAGAGATCAGGACTTTCCTCAGTTCTTC. Its protein product is CATSRDQDFPQFF. V gene TRBV15 combines with J gene TRBJ2-1; weak D call: TRBD2 (5 bases). Germline lookup yields CDR1 LNHNV and CDR2 YYDKDF (reference sequence). Trimming removed 0 bases from V and 13 bases from J, with 13 bases in between. The CDR3 is 13 residues long. Using reference TRBV15 and TRBJ2-1 for the parts outside the CDR3, the full variable domain is DAMVIQNPRYQVTQFGKPVTLSCSQTLNHNVMYWYQQKSSQAPKLLFHYYDKDFNNEADTPDNFQSRRPNTSFCFLDIRSPGLGDTAMYLCATSRDQDFPQFFGPGTRLTVL.

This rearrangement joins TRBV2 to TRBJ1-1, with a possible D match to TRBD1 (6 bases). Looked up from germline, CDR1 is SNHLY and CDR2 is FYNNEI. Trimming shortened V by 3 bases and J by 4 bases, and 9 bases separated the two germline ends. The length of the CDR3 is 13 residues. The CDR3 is CASSDQGRTEAFF. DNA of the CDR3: TGTGCCAGCAGTGATCAGGGGCGCACTGAAGCTTTCTTT.

The CDR3 protein is CASSLSVNQPQHF. DNA for the CDR3: TGTGCCAGCAGCTTGTCAGTAAACCAGCCCCAGCATTTT. V gene TRBV5-6 combines with J gene TRBJ1-5, with D unresolved. The germline gives CDR1 SGHDT, CDR2 YYEEEE. V lost 1 base and J lost 7, with 9 bases in between. This CDR3 has 13 amino acids.

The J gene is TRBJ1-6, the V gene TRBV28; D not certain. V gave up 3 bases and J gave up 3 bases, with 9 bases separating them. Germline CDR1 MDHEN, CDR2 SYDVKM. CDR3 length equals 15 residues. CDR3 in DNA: TGTGCCAGCAGTTTGGGCAGGAACTATAATTCACCCCTCCACTTT. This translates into CASSLGRNYNSPLHF.

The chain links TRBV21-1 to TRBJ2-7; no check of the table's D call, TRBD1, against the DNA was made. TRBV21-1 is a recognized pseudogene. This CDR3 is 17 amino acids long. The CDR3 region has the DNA TGTGCCAGCAGCGACACTCTAACAGGGGGCACCGCCTACGAGCAGTACTTC. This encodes CASSDTLTGGTAYEQYF.

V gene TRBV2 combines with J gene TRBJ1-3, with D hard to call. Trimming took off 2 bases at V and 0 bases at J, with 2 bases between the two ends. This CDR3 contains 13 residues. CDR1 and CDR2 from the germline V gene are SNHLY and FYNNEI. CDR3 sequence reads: CASSESSGNTIYF. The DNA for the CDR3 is TGTGCCAGCAGTGAAAGCTCTGGAAACACCATATATTTT. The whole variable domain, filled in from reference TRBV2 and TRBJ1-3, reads EPEVTQTPSHQVTQMGQEVILRCVPISNHLYFYWYRQILGQKVEFLVSFYNNEISEKSEIFDDQFSVERPDGSNFTLKIRSTKLEDSAMYFCASSESSGNTIYFGEGSWLTVV.

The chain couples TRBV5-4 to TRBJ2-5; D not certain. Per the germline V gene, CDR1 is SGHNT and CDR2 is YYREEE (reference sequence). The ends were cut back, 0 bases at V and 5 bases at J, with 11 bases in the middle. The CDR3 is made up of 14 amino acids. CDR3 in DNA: TGTGCCAGCAGCTTGGCAGGTCATGGGGAGACCCAGTACTTC. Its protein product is CASSLAGHGETQYF.

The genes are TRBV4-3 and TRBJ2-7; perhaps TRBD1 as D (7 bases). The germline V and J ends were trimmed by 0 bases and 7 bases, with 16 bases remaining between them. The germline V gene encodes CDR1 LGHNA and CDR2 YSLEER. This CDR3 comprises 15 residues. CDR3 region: CASSQDRGALGEQYF. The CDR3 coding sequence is TGCGCCAGCAGCCAAGACAGGGGGGCCTTGGGTGAGCAGTACTTC.

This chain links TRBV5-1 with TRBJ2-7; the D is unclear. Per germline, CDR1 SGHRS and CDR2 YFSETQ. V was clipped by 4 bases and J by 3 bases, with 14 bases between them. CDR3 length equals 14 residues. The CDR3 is CASSVERANYEQYF. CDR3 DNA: TGCGCCAGCAGCGTGGAAAGGGCAAACTACGAGCAGTACTTC. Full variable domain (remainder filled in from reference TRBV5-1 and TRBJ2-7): KAGVTQTPRYLIKTRGQQVTLSCSPISGHRSVSWYQQTPGQGLQFLFEYFSETQRNKGNFPGRFSGRQFSNSRSEMNVSTLELGDSALYLCASSVERANYEQYFGPGTRLTVT.

The CDR3 is CASSEPGTSGGEQYF. The DNA of the CDR3 is TGTGCCAGCAGTGAACCCGGGACTAGCGGGGGCGAGCAGTACTTC. The gene calls are TRBV6-1 and TRBJ2-7, with TRBD2 matching 14 bases. Per the germline V gene, CDR1 is MNHNS and CDR2 is SASEGT. The CDR3 loop spans 15 amino acids. With 2 bases clipped from V and 6 bases from J, the junction kept 3 bases outside the gene matches.

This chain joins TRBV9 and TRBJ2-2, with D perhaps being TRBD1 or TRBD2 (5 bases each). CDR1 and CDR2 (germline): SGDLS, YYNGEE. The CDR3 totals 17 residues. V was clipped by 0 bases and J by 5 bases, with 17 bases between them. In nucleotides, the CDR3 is TGTGCCAGCAGCGTAGGTTGGGGCGCGGGCCCAACCGGGGAGCTGTTTTTT. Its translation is CASSVGWGAGPTGELFF.

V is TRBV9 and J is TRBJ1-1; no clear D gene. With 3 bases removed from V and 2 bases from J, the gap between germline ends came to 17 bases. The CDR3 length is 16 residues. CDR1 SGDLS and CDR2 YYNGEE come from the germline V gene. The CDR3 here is CASSAAPTAPNTEAFF. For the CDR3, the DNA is TGTGCCAGCAGCGCCGCCCCCACAGCTCCAAACACTGAAGCTTTCTTT.

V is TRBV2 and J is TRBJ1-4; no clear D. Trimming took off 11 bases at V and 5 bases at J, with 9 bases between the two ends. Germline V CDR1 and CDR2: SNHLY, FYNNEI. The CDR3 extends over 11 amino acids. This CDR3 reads CACEGNEKLFF. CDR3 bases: TGTGCCTGTGAGGGAAATGAAAAACTGTTTTTT. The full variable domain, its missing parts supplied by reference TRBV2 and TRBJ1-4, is EPEVTQTPSHQVTQMGQEVILRCVPISNHLYFYWYRQILGQKVEFLVSFYNNEISEKSEIFDDQFSVERPDGSNFTLKIRSTKLEDSAMYFCACEGNEKLFFGSGTQLSVL.

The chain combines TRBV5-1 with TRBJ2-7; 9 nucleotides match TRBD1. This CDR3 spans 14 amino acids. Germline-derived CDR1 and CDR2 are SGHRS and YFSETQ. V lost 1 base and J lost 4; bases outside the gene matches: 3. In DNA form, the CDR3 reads TGCGCCAGCAGCTTGACAGGGGGCGCGTACGAGCAGTACTTC. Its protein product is CASSLTGGAYEQYF.

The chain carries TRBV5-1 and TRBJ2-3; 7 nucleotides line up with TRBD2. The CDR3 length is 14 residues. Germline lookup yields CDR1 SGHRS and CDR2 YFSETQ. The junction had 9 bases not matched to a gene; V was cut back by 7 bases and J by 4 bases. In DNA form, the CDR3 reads TGCGCCAGCCGCAGGCAGGGAGGGCCAGATACGCAGTATTTT. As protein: CASRRQGGPDTQYF.

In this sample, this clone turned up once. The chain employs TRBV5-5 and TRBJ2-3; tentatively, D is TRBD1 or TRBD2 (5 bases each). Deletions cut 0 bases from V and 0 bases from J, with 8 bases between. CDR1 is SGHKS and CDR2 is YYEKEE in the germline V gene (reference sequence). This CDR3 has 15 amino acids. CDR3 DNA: TGTGCCAGCAGCTTGGGGGGGATTAGCACAGATACGCAGTATTTT. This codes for CASSLGGISTDTQYF.